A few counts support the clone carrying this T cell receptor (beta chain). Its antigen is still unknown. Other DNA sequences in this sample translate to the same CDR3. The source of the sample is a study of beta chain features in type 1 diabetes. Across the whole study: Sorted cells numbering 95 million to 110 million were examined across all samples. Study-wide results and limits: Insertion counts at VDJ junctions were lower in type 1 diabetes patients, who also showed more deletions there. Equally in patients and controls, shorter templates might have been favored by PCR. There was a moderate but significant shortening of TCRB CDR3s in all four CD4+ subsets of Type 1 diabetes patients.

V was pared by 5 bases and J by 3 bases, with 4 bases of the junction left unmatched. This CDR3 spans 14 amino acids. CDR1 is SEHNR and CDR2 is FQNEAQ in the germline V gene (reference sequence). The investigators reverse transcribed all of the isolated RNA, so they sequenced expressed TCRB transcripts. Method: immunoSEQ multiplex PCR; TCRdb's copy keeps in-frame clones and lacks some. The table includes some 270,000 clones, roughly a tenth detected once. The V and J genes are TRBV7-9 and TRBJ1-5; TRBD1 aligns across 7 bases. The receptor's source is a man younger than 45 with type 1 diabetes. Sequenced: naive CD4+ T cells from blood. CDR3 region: CASSGGTDNQPQHF. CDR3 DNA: TGTGCCAGCAGCGGAGGGACAGACAATCAGCCCCAGCATTTT.